The 4 T cell receptor beta chains below come from one sample, sequenced in a study of T cell responses to AZD1222 COVID-19 vaccine. The method was immunoSEQ multiplex PCR; TCRdb's version includes in-frame clones alone and lacks a portion of them. The sample has some 180,000 clones, about 89% seen once. The source was peripheral blood, collected 28 days after the second AZD1222 dose. Receptors were obtained from an adult who received the AZD1222 COVID-19 vaccine.

The table lists this clone with a few counts. The rearrangement uses TRBV6-5 and TRBJ2-7, with TRBD1 identical over 9 bases. The V gene's germline CDR1 is MNHEY and CDR2 SVGAGI. V was pared by 5 bases and J by 0 bases, with 5 bases of the junction left unmatched. This CDR3 is 15 amino acids long. In nucleotides, the CDR3 is TGTGCCAGCAGTCTAAGGGACAGGGCCTCCTACGAGCAGTACTTC. It is translated as CASSLRDRASYEQYF.

The V and J genes are TRBV5-4 and TRBJ1-1; TRBD1 might be the D (5 bases). V was trimmed by 3 bases and J by 6 bases, leaving 21 bases between them. The CDR3 sequence is 16 residues long. Per the germline V gene, CDR1 is SGHNT and CDR2 is YYREEE (reference sequence). The CDR3: CASSWTAMAGNPEAFF. CDR3 bases: TGTGCCAGCAGCTGGACCGCCATGGCAGGGAATCCTGAAGCTTTCTTT.

The chain links TRBV5-1 to TRBJ2-7; D not certain. Trimming cost V 0 bases and J 4 bases, with 14 bases left between them. The CDR3 runs 15 residues. Germline CDR1 reads SGHRS; CDR2 reads YFSETQ. CDR3 DNA: TGCGCCAGCAGCTTGGTCGGAAAGCCGCATTACGAGCAGTACTTC. Amino acid sequence: CASSLVGKPHYEQYF.

The rearrangement links TRBV27 to TRBJ2-7, with D perhaps matching TRBD2 (5 bases). Per germline, CDR1 MNHEY and CDR2 SMNVEV (reference sequence). The CDR3 extends over 16 amino acids. V was cut by 0 bases and J by 3 bases, with 15 bases left in between. The CDR3 sequence: CASSLSGSGLFYEQYF. CDR3 sequence (DNA): TGTGCCAGCAGTTTATCAGGAAGCGGCCTTTTCTACGAGCAGTACTTC.